The entry below describes one TCR beta chain. One end of the junction is discordant with germline, which a read error may explain. The protocol was immunoSEQ multiplex PCR, while the TCRdb copy is restricted to in-frame clones and leaves out a portion. The profile shows just under 550,000 clones, about 84% of them singletons. The sample belongs to a study of shared T cell receptors in the human thymus. CDR1 and CDR2 (germline): SSHAT, FNYEAQ (reference sequence). This CDR3 is 15 amino acids long. The data also belong to a second study, concerning human thymus T cells. This second report adds: Donation was from healthy Finnish infants who were having corrective surgery that addressed congenital heart defects. Resections removed during corrective heart surgery provided the thymus tissue used. Thymic and blood repertoires seemed to favor certain V and J genes. Unrelated individuals reportedly shared highly overlapping thymic TCR repertoires.

This receptor was taken from a boy younger than two with a congenital heart defect. This rearrangement joins TRBV7-7 to TRBJ2-3, with a weak D call TRBD2 (5 bases). The sequenced sample consisted of thymocytes. CDR3 region: CASSFSPSNADTQYF. DNA of the CDR3: TGTGCTAGCAGCTTCTCACCTAGCAACGCAGATACGCAGTATTTT.